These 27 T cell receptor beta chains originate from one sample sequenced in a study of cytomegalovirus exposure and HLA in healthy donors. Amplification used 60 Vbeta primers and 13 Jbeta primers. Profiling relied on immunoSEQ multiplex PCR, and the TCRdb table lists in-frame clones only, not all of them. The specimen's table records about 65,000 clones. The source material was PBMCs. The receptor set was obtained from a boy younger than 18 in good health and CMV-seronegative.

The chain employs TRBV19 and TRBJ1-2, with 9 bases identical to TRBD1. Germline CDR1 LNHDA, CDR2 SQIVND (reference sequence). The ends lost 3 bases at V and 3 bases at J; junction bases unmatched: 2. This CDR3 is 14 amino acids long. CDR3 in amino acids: CASSMDRGHYGYTF. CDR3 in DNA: TGTGCCAGTAGTATGGACAGGGGCCACTATGGCTACACCTTC.

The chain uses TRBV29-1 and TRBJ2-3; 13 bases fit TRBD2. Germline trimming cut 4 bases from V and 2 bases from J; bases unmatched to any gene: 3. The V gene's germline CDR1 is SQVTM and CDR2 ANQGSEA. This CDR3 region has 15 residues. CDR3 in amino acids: CSVVGTSGDTDTQYF. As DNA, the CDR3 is TGCAGCGTTGTCGGGACTAGCGGGGACACAGATACGCAGTATTTT.

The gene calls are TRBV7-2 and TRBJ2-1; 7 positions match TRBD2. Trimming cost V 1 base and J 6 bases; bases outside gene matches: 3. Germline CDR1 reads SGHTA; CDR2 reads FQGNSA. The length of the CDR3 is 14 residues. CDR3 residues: CASSLGLAFNEQFF. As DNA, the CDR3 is TGTGCCAGCAGCTTAGGACTAGCTTTCAATGAGCAGTTCTTC. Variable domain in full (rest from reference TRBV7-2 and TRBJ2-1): GAGVSQSPSNKVTEKGKDVELRCDPISGHTALYWYRQSLGQGLEFLIYFQGNSAPDKSGLPSDRFSAERTGGSVSTLTIQRTQQEDSAVYLCASSLGLAFNEQFFGPGTRLTVL.

CDR3 nucleotide sequence: TGCGCCAGCAGCTTGGTGCCAGGGGTTGAGGAGACCCAGTACTTC. This gives the protein CASSLVPGVEETQYF. The chain recombines TRBV5-1 with TRBJ2-5, with a tentative D call TRBD1 (6 bases). The germline V gene encodes CDR1 SGHRS and CDR2 YFSETQ. Between the trimmed V and J ends, which lost 0 bases and 5 bases, there was a span of 14 bases. The CDR3 sequence is 15 residues long.

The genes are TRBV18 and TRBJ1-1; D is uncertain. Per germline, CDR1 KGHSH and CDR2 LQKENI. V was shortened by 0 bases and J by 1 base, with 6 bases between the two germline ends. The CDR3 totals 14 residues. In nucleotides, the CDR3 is TGTGCCAGCTCACCACCCCGGGGGAACACTGAAGCTTTCTTT. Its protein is CASSPPRGNTEAFF.

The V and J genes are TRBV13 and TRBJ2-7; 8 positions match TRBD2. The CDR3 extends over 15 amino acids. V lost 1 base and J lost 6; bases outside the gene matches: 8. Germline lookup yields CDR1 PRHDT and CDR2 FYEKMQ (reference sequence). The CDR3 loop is CASSLASGGPSEQYF. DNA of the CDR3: TGTGCCAGCAGCTTAGCATCGGGGGGGCCCTCCGAGCAGTACTTC.

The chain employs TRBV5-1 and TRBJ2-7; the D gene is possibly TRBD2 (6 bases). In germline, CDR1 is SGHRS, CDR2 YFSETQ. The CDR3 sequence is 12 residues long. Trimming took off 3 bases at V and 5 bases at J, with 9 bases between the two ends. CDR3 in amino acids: CASSWGGDEQYF. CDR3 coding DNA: TGCGCCAGCAGCTGGGGAGGCGACGAGCAGTACTTC.

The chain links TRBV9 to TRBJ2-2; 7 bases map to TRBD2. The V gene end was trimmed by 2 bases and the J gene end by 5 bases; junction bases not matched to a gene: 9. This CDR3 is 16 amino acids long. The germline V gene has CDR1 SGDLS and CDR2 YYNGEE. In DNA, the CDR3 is TGTGCCAGCAGCGTCGGAGCGGGGTCGGGGACCGGGGAGCTGTTTTTT. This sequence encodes CASSVGAGSGTGELFF.

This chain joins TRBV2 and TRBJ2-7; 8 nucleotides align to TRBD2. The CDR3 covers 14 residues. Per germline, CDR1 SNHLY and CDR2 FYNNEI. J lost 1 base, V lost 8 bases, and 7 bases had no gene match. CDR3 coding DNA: TGTGCCAGCTGTATCGCGGGGGGTTCCTACGAGCAGTACTTC. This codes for CASCIAGGSYEQYF.

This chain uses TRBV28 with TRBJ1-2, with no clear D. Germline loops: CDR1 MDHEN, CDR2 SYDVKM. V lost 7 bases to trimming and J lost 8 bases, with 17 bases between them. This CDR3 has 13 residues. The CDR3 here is CASTTQSPVGYTF. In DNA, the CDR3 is TGTGCCAGCACTACTCAAAGTCCGGTCGGCTACACCTTC.

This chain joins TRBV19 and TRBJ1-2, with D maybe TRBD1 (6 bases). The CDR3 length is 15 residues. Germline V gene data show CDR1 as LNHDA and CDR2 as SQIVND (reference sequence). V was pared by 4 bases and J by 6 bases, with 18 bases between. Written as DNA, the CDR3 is TGTGCCAGTAGTACGGGGACACCCCCCTGGGATGGCTACACCTTC. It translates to CASSTGTPPWDGYTF.

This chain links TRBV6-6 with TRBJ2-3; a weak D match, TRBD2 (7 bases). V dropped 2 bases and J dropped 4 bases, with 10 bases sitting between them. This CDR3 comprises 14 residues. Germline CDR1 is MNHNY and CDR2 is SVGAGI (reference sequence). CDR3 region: CASSYGGGADTQYF. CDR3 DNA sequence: TGTGCCAGCAGTTACGGCGGGGGCGCAGATACGCAGTATTTT.

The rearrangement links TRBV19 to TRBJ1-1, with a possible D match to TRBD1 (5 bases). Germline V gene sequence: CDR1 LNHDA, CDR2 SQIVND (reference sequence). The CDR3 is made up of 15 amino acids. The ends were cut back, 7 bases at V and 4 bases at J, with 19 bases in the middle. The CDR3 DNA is TGTGCCAGTATCACGGGGGAGGGAGGCGGCACTGAAGCTTTCTTT. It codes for CASITGEGGGTEAFF.

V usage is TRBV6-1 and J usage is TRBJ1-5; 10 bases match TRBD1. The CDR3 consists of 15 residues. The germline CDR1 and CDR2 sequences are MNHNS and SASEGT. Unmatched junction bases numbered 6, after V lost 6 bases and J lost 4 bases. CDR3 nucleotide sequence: TGTGCCAGCAGGCCGGGACAGGGGATAAATCAGCCCCAGCATTTT. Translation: CASRPGQGINQPQHF.

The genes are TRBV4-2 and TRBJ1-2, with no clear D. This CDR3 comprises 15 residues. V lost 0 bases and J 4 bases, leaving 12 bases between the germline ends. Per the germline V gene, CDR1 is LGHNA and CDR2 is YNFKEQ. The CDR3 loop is CASSQDLKGVYGYTF. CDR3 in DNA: TGTGCCAGCAGCCAAGATCTTAAGGGAGTCTATGGCTACACCTTC.

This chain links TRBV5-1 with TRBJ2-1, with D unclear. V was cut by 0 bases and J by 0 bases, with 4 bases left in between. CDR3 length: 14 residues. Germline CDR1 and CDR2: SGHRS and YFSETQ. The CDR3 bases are TGCGCCAGCAGCTTGGACAGCTCCTACAATGAGCAGTTCTTC. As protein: CASSLDSSYNEQFF.

The CDR3 sequence: CASSPGRLNTEAFF. The CDR3 DNA reads as TGTGCCAGCTCGCCTGGGCGCCTGAACACTGAAGCTTTCTTT. The chain is built from TRBV18 and TRBJ1-1, with D hard to call. Germline V lookup: CDR1 KGHSH, CDR2 LQKENI. This CDR3 contains 14 residues. V lost 6 bases, J lost 0 bases, and 11 bases lay in between.

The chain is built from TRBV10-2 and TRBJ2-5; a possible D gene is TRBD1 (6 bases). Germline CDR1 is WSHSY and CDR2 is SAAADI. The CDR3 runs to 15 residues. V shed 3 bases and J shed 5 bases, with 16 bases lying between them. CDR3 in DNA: TGCGCCAGCAGTGACCCGACAGGTTCCGGGGAGACCCAGTACTTC. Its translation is CASSDPTGSGETQYF.

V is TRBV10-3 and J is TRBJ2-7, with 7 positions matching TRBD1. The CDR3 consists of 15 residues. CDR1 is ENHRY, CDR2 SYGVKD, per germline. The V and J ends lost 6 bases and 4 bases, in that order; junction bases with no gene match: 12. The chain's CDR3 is CAIRGQNFSFYEQYF. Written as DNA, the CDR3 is TGTGCCATCAGGGGACAGAACTTCTCTTTTTACGAGCAGTACTTC.

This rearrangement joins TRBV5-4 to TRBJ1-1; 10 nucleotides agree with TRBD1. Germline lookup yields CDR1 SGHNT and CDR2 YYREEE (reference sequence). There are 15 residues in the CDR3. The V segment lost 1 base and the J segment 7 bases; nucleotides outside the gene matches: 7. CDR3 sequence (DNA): TGTGCCAGCAGCTTGACCCGGGACAGGGGTAATGAAGCTTTCTTT. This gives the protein CASSLTRDRGNEAFF.

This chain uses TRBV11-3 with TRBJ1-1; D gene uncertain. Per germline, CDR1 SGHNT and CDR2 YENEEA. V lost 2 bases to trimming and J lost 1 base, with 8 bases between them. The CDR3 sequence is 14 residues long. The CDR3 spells CASSLRGGNTEAFF. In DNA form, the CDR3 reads TGTGCCAGCAGCTTACGAGGTGGGAACACTGAAGCTTTCTTT.

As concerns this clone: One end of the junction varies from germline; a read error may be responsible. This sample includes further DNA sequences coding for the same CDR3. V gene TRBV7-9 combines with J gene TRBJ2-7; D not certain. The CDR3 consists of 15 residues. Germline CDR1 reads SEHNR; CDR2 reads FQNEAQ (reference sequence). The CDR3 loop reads CASSQEVRSAYEQYF. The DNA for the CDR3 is TGCGCCAGCAGCCAAGAGGTACGGAGCGCCTACGAGCAGTACTTC.

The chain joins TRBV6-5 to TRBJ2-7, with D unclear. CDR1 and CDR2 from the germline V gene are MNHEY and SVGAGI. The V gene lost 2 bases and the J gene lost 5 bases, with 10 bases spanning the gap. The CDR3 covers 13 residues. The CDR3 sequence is CASSYAMVNEQYF. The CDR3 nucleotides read TGTGCCAGCAGTTACGCGATGGTGAACGAGCAGTACTTC.

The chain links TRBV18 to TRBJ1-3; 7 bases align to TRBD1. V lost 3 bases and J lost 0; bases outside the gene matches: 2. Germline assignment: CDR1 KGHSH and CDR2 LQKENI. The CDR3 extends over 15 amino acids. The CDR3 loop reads CASSPTGTSGNTIYF. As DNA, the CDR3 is TGTGCCAGCTCACCGACAGGGACCTCTGGAAACACCATATATTTT.

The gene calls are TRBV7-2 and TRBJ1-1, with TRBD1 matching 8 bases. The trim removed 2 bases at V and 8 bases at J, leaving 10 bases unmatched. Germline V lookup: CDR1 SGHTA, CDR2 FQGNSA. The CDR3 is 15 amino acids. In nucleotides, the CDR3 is TGTGCCAGCAGCTTAATGGGACAGGAAGGGGTGGAAGCTTTCTTT. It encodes CASSLMGQEGVEAFF.

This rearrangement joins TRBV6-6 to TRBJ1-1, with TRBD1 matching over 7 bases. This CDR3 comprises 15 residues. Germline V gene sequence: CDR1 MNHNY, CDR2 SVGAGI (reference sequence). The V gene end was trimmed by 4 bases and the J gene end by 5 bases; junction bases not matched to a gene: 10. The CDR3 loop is CASSLTGTESTEAFF. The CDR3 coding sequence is TGTGCCAGCAGTTTGACTGGGACAGAGAGTACTGAAGCTTTCTTT.

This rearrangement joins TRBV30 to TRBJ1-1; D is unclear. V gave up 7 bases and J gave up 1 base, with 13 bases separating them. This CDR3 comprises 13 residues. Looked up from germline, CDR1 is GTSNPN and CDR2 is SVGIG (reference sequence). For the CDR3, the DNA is TGTGCCTTTACGGTCAATGGGAACACTGAAGCTTTCTTT. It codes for CAFTVNGNTEAFF.